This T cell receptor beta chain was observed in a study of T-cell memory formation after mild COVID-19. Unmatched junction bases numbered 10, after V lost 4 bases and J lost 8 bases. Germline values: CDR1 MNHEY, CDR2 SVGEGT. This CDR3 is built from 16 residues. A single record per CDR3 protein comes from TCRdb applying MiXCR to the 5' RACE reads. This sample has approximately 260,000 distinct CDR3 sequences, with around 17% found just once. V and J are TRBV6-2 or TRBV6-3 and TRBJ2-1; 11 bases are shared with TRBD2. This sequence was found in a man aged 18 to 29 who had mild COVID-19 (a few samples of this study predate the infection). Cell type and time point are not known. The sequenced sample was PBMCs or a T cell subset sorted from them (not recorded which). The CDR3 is CASSFPTSGGRDEQFF. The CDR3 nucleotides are TGTGCCAGCAGTTTCCCAACTAGCGGGGGTAGAGATGAGCAGTTCTTC.